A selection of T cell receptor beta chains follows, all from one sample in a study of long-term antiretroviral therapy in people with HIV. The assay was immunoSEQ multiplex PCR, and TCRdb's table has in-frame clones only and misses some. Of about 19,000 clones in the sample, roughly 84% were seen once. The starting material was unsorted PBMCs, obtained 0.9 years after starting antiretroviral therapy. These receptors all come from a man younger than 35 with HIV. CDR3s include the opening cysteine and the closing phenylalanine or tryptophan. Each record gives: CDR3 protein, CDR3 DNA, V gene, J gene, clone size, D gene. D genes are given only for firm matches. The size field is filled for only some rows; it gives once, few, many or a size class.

CDR3: CASSPTAVYEQYF
DNA: TGTGCCAGCAGTCCCACGGCGGTATACGAGCAGTACTTC
V: TRBV7-8
J: TRBJ2-7
size: once
D: .

CDR3: CASSGSYNDRYTDTQYF
DNA: TGTGCCAGCAGTGGATCTTACAACGACAGATACACAGATACGCAGTATTTT
V: TRBV2
J: TRBJ2-3
size: .
D: .

CDR3: CASSFGRDTEAFF
DNA: TGTGCCAGCAGCTTCGGCAGGGACACTGAAGCTTTCTTT
V: TRBV5-4
J: TRBJ1-1
size: .
D: .

CDR3: CSFRGRRDTQYF
DNA: TGCAGCTTCCGCGGACGAAGAGATACGCAGTATTTT
V: TRBV29-1
J: TRBJ2-3
size: .
D: .

CDR3: CASSLMTNNEQFF
DNA: TGTGCCAGCAGCTTAATGACGAACAATGAGCAGTTCTTC
V: TRBV7-3
J: TRBJ2-1
size: .
D: .

CDR3: CASEPGEVRETQYF
DNA: TGTGCCAGCGAGCCAGGGGAAGTACGGGAGACCCAGTACTTC
V: TRBV5-4
J: TRBJ2-5
size: .
D: .

CDR3: CSALGNYGYTF
DNA: TGCAGTGCCCTAGGTAACTATGGCTACACCTTC
V: TRBV20-1
J: TRBJ1-2
size: .
D: .

CDR3: CASSQTQGTYSGNTIYF
DNA: TGTGCCAGCTCACAGACACAGGGGACCTACTCTGGAAACACCATATATTTT
V: TRBV18
J: TRBJ1-3
size: .
D: TRBD1

CDR3: CASSYGIRSGYTF
DNA: TGTGCCAGCAGTTACGGAATTAGGTCTGGCTACACCTTC
V: TRBV6-5
J: TRBJ1-2
size: .
D: .

CDR3: CASSLGPGTGISPLHF
DNA: TGTGCCAGCAGCTTAGGCCCCGGGACAGGAATTTCACCCCTCCACTTT
V: TRBV11-2
J: TRBJ1-6
size: .
D: TRBD1

CDR3: CASSPRTGRSEQYF
DNA: TGTGCCAGCTCCCCGAGGACAGGGAGGTCCGAGCAGTACTTC
V: TRBV18
J: TRBJ2-7
size: .
D: TRBD1

CDR3: CASSPRTALNEKLFF
DNA: TGTGCCAGCAGTCCGAGGACAGCATTGAATGAAAAACTGTTTTTT
V: TRBV28
J: TRBJ1-4
size: .
D: .

CDR3: CASSLVRQGQGNEQFF
DNA: TGTGCCAGCAGCTTAGTCCGGCAGGGACAGGGGAATGAGCAGTTCTTC
V: TRBV7-9
J: TRBJ2-1
size: .
D: TRBD1

CDR3: CASSSWTGNVDGELFF
DNA: TGTGCCAGCAGCTCTTGGACAGGGAATGTCGACGGGGAGCTGTTTTTT
V: TRBV7-6
J: TRBJ2-2
size: .
D: TRBD1

CDR3: CASSLMGQLNTEAFF
DNA: TGTGCCAGCAGCCTGATGGGACAGCTGAACACTGAAGCTTTCTTT
V: TRBV14
J: TRBJ1-1
size: .
D: TRBD1

CDR3: CASSIAPQRRTEYTQYF
DNA: TGTGCCAGTAGTATAGCACCTCAGCGCCGTACCGAATATACGCAGTATTTT
V: TRBV19
J: TRBJ2-3
size: .
D: .

CDR3: CASKEGGGTAFTDTQYF
DNA: TGTGCCAGCAAGGAGGGAGGGGGGACAGCCTTCACAGATACGCAGTATTTT
V: TRBV9
J: TRBJ2-3
size: .
D: .

CDR3: CASSHRGTGELFF
DNA: TGTGCCAGCAGCCACAGGGGCACCGGGGAGCTGTTTTTT
V: TRBV28
J: TRBJ2-2
size: hyperexpanded
D: TRBD1

CDR3: CASSSKDAGDEAFF
DNA: TGTGCCAGCAGCTCCAAAGATGCAGGTGATGAAGCTTTCTTT
V: TRBV7-6
J: TRBJ1-1
size: .
D: .

CDR3: CASSPTGGDGAFF
DNA: TGTGCCAGCAGCCCGACAGGGGGCGATGGGGCTTTCTTT
V: TRBV4-2
J: TRBJ1-1
size: once
D: TRBD1

CDR3: CASSEDGNTEAFF
DNA: TGTGCCAGCTCCGAGGACGGCAACACTGAAGCTTTCTTT
V: TRBV18
J: TRBJ1-1
size: .
D: .

CDR3: CASSPPSGGTLNTEAFF
DNA: TGTGCCAGCTCACCACCGTCCGGGGGGACCCTGAACACTGAAGCTTTCTTT
V: TRBV18
J: TRBJ1-1
size: .
D: .

CDR3: CASSATLHSGGPNTGELFF
DNA: TGTGCCAGCAGTGCCACCCTCCATAGCGGGGGGCCGAACACCGGGGAGCTGTTTTTT
V: TRBV6-1
J: TRBJ2-2
size: .
D: TRBD2

CDR3: CASSLTFRQGASTDTQYF
DNA: TGTGCCAGCAGCTTAACGTTCCGACAGGGGGCTAGCACAGATACGCAGTATTTT
V: TRBV7-3
J: TRBJ2-3
size: .
D: TRBD1

CDR3: CASSPLRQGLTGELFF
DNA: TGTGCCAGCTCACCACTCCGACAGGGACTCACCGGGGAGCTGTTTTTT
V: TRBV18
J: TRBJ2-2
size: .
D: .

CDR3: CASSLPSGGDYNEQFF
DNA: TGTGCCAGCAGTTTACCGAGCGGGGGGGACTACAATGAGCAGTTCTTC
V: TRBV28
J: TRBJ2-1
size: few
D: TRBD2

CDR3: CASIEWGVSPGLGNTIYF
DNA: TGTGCCAGCATCGAGTGGGGGGTTTCCCCGGGGCTGGGAAACACCATATATTTT
V: TRBV28
J: TRBJ1-3
size: once
D: .

CDR3: CASSPAWGGETQYF
DNA: TGTGCCAGCAGCCCTGCTTGGGGAGGCGAGACCCAGTACTTC
V: TRBV5-6
J: TRBJ2-5
size: .
D: .

CDR3: CASSLGRGLYEQYF
DNA: TGTGCCAGCAGCTTGGGAAGGGGGTTATACGAGCAGTACTTC
V: TRBV5-6
J: TRBJ2-7
size: .
D: .

CDR3: CASSPAPSVNEQYF
DNA: TGTGCCAGCTCACCAGCTCCTAGCGTCAACGAGCAGTACTTC
V: TRBV18
J: TRBJ2-7
size: .
D: .

CDR3: CASSEGDTGELFF
DNA: TGTGCCAGCAGTGAAGGGGACACCGGGGAGCTGTTTTTT
V: TRBV6-1
J: TRBJ2-2
size: few
D: .

CDR3: CASSPTPGQENSYEQYF
DNA: TGTGCCAGCTCACCAACACCCGGACAGGAGAACTCCTACGAGCAGTACTTC
V: TRBV18
J: TRBJ2-7
size: once
D: TRBD1

CDR3: CAEAGSLGDTQYF
DNA: TGTGCAGAGGCGGGGAGCCTCGGGGATACGCAGTATTTT
V: TRBV30
J: TRBJ2-3
size: .
D: .

CDR3: CASSPWGQGNNEQFF
DNA: TGTGCCAGCAGCCCTTGGGGACAGGGGAACAATGAGCAGTTCTTC
V: TRBV28
J: TRBJ2-1
size: .
D: TRBD1

CDR3: CASSETSGYQETQYF
DNA: TGTGCCAGCAGCGAGACTAGCGGGTACCAAGAGACCCAGTACTTC
V: TRBV7-8
J: TRBJ2-5
size: .
D: TRBD2

CDR3: CASSRRLSGTRENKSTDTQYF
DNA: TGCGCCAGCAGTCGTCGGTTGTCCGGGACACGCGAAAACAAAAGCACAGATACGCAGTATTTT
V: TRBV10-1
J: TRBJ2-3
size: .
D: .

CDR3: CASSLSKGATDTQYF
DNA: TGTGCCAGCAGCTTGTCCAAGGGAGCGACAGATACGCAGTATTTT
V: TRBV5-4
J: TRBJ2-3
size: .
D: .

CDR3: CASRPGQGRETQYF
DNA: TGTGCCAGCAGGCCGGGACAGGGGAGGGAGACCCAGTACTTC
V: TRBV6-6
J: TRBJ2-5
size: .
D: TRBD1

CDR3: CASSFGAEETQYF
DNA: TGCGCCAGCAGTTTCGGGGCCGAAGAGACCCAGTACTTC
V: TRBV10-1
J: TRBJ2-5
size: .
D: .

CDR3: CASSQGLGAVSPQHF
DNA: TGCGCCAGCAGCCAAGGTTTAGGGGCAGTTAGTCCCCAGCATTTT
V: TRBV4-1
J: TRBJ1-5
size: .
D: .

CDR3: CASSQIFTSGPEKETQYF
DNA: TGTGCCAGCAGCCAAATTTTCACTAGCGGGCCCGAAAAAGAGACCCAGTACTTC
V: TRBV14
J: TRBJ2-5
size: .
D: TRBD2

CDR3: CASIRGYGTEAFF
DNA: TGTGCCAGTATCAGGGGGTATGGCACTGAAGCTTTCTTT
V: TRBV2
J: TRBJ1-1
size: .
D: TRBD1

CDR3: CSVTGTGSADTQYF
DNA: TGCAGCGTGACCGGGACAGGGAGCGCAGATACGCAGTATTTT
V: TRBV29-1
J: TRBJ2-3
size: .
D: TRBD1

CDR3: CASSQDLGSGNTIYF
DNA: TGTGCCAGCAGCCAGGACTTGGGCTCTGGAAACACCATATATTTT
V: TRBV5-4
J: TRBJ1-3
size: .
D: .

CDR3: CASSIVRNQPQHF
DNA: TGTGCCAGTAGTATAGTTAGGAATCAGCCCCAGCATTTT
V: TRBV19
J: TRBJ1-5
size: .
D: .

CDR3: CASSPQGMNTEAFF
DNA: TGTGCCAGCAGCCCCCAGGGGATGAACACTGAAGCTTTCTTT
V: TRBV11-2
J: TRBJ1-1
size: .
D: .

CDR3: CASSKRTGEDTEAFF
DNA: TGCGCCAGCAGCAAACGGACAGGGGAGGACACTGAAGCTTTCTTT
V: TRBV5-1
J: TRBJ1-1
size: .
D: TRBD1

CDR3: CASSYAWEQYF
DNA: TGTGCCAGCAGTTACGCCTGGGAGCAGTACTTC
V: TRBV6-6
J: TRBJ2-7
size: few
D: .